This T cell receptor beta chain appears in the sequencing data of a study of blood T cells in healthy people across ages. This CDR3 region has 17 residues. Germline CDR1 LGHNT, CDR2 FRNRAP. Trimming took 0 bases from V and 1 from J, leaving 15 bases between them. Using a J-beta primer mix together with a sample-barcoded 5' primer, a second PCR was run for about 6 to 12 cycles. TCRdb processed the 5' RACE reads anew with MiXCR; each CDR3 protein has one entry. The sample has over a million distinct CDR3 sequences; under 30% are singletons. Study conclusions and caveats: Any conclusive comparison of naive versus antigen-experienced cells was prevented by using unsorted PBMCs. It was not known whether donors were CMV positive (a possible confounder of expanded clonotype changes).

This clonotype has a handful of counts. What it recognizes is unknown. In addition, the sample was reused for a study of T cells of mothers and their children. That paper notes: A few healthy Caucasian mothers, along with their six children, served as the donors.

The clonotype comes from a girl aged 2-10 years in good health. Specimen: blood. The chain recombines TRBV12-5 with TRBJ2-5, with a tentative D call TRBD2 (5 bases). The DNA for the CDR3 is TGTGCTAGTGGTTTGGTAAATGCCCCGGACTCCCAAGAGACCCAGTACTTC. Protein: CASGLVNAPDSQETQYF.